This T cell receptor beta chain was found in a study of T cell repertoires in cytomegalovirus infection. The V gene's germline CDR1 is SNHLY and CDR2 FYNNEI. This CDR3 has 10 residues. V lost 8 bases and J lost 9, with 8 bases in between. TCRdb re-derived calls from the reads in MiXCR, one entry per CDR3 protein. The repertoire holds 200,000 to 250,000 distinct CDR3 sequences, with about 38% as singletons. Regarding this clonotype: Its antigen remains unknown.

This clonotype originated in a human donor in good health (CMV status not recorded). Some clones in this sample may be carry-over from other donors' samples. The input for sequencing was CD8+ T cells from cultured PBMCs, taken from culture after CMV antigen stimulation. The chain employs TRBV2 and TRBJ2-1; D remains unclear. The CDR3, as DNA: TGTGCCAGCTCAGTGGGTGAGCAGTTCTTC. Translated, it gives CASSVGEQFF.